The 14 T cell receptor beta chains in this list originate from one sample, sequenced in a study of T cell repertoires in cytomegalovirus infection. TCRdb processed the reads anew with MiXCR; each CDR3 protein has one entry. The sample holds approximately 290,000 distinct CDR3 sequences, about 26% seen once. The sequenced material came from PBMCs. These TCRs come from a human donor in good health (CMV status not recorded). Some clones in this sample may be carry-over from other donors' samples.

This chain joins TRBV6-1 and TRBJ2-3, with 9 bases matching TRBD2. The V segment lost 5 bases and the J segment 2 bases; nucleotides outside the gene matches: 8. CDR1 is MNHNS and CDR2 is SASEGT in the germline V gene. The CDR3 is 16 amino acids. CDR3 bases: TGTGCCAGCAGTTCCGGGACTAGCAGATTCACAGATACGCAGTATTTT. It is translated as CASSSGTSRFTDTQYF.

In this sample, this clonotype turned up many times. This chain connects TRBV7-8 to TRBJ2-6; 9 bases fit TRBD1. The CDR3 runs 18 residues. Losses at the gene ends were 5 bases for V and 2 bases for J; bases not matched to a gene: 10. Germline V gives CDR1 SGHVS, CDR2 FQNEAQ. The CDR3 loop is CASSPSGQGFTGANVLTF. Written as DNA, the CDR3 is TGTGCCAGCAGCCCCTCGGGACAGGGTTTTACTGGGGCCAACGTCCTGACTTTC.

The table lists this clonotype with many counts. The CDR3 here is CASSFRGPYEQYF. CDR3 DNA sequence: TGTGCCAGCAGCTTCAGAGGACCCTACGAGCAGTACTTC. The rearrangement uses TRBV7-2 and TRBJ2-7; the D is unclear. Germline lookup yields CDR1 SGHTA and CDR2 FQGNSA. CDR3 length: 13 amino acids. The V gene lost 3 bases and the J gene lost 2 bases, with 8 bases spanning the gap.

This clonotype came up many times. This chain links TRBV7-2 with TRBJ1-2; TRBD1 aligns across 9 bases. The germline V gene encodes CDR1 SGHTA and CDR2 FQGNSA. Losses at the gene ends were 5 bases for V and 3 bases for J; bases not matched to a gene: 4. This CDR3 has 14 residues. This chain's CDR3 is CASSPGQGYYGYTF. For the CDR3, the DNA is TGTGCCAGCAGCCCCGGACAGGGGTACTATGGCTACACCTTC.

The rearrangement links TRBV5-1 to TRBJ1-4; 9 bases fit TRBD1. The length of the CDR3 is 14 residues. J was trimmed by 8 bases and V by 2 bases; bases with no gene match: 4. Germline V gene sequence: CDR1 SGHRS, CDR2 YFSETQ. The CDR3 region has the DNA TGCGCCAGCAGCTTCAACAGGGGGCGAGAAAAACTGTTTTTT. Protein product: CASSFNRGREKLFF. Together with reference TRBV5-1 and TRBJ1-4, the CDR3 gives the full variable domain: KAGVTQTPRYLIKTRGQQVTLSCSPISGHRSVSWYQQTPGQGLQFLFEYFSETQRNKGNFPGRFSGRQFSNSRSEMNVSTLELGDSALYLCASSFNRGREKLFFGSGTQLSVL.

This rearrangement joins TRBV2 to TRBJ2-3; D might be TRBD2 (7 bases). The V end lost 1 base, the J end lost 10 bases, and 18 bases lay between the germline ends. The CDR3 totals 15 residues. The V gene's germline CDR1 is SNHLY and CDR2 FYNNEI. CDR3 in DNA: TGTGCCAGCAGTGAAGGATCGAGGGGGAGGGAGCCGCAGTATTTT. It specifies CASSEGSRGREPQYF. The whole variable domain, filled in from reference TRBV2 and TRBJ2-3, reads EPEVTQTPSHQVTQMGQEVILRCVPISNHLYFYWYRQILGQKVEFLVSFYNNEISEKSEIFDDQFSVERPDGSNFTLKIRSTKLEDSAMYFCASSEGSRGREPQYFGPGTRLTVL.

The rearrangement joins TRBV2 to TRBJ1-5; D is ambiguous. Trimming took off 4 bases at V and 0 bases at J, with 16 bases between the two ends. Germline V CDR1 and CDR2: SNHLY, FYNNEI. The CDR3 consists of 17 residues. CDR3 protein: CASSGTLPLFSNQPQHF. For the CDR3, the DNA is TGTGCCAGCAGTGGGACCCTTCCTCTCTTTAGCAATCAGCCCCAGCATTTT. Filled out from reference TRBV2 and TRBJ1-5, the complete variable domain reads EPEVTQTPSHQVTQMGQEVILRCVPISNHLYFYWYRQILGQKVEFLVSFYNNEISEKSEIFDDQFSVERPDGSNFTLKIRSTKLEDSAMYFCASSGTLPLFSNQPQHFGDGTRLSIL.

This chain joins TRBV28 and TRBJ2-3, with D perhaps matching TRBD1 (6 bases). The V gene lost 7 bases and the J gene lost 6 bases, with 14 bases spanning the gap. Germline values: CDR1 MDHEN, CDR2 SYDVKM. The CDR3 spans 13 residues. The CDR3 bases are TGTGCCAGCACCTCGCCAGGGGTGGATACGCAGTATTTT. Amino acids: CASTSPGVDTQYF.

The chain combines TRBV19 with TRBJ2-7; perhaps TRBD1 as D (6 bases). The CDR3 contains 14 residues. Trimming removed 4 bases from V and 2 bases from J, with 12 bases in between. Germline CDR1 is LNHDA and CDR2 is SQIVND (reference sequence). CDR3 in amino acids: CASSTPRDTYEQYF. The CDR3 DNA is TGTGCCAGTAGTACACCCAGGGACACCTACGAGCAGTACTTC.

This clonotype was detected a few times. This chain connects TRBV28 to TRBJ2-5; no clear D gene. V was cut by 1 base and J by 5 bases, with 11 bases left in between. This CDR3 comprises 14 residues. The germline CDR1 and CDR2 sequences are MDHEN and SYDVKM. CDR3 sequence: CASSLSALGETQYF. As DNA, the CDR3 is TGTGCCAGCAGTTTATCGGCGCTGGGGGAGACCCAGTACTTC.

This clonotype was picked up many times. A junction end diverges from the germline sequence, so it may reflect a read error. The chain has TRBV7-2 and TRBJ2-7, with 10 nucleotides matching TRBD1. Germline assignment: CDR1 SGHTA and CDR2 FQGNSA. This CDR3 region has 15 residues. CDR3 bases: TGTGCCAGCAGCGCCGGGACAGGGGCCCGCTTTTTGCAAAACTTC. Protein: CASSAGTGARFLQNF.

The chain links TRBV5-1 to TRBJ2-1; unclear D gene. CDR3 length equals 15 residues. Looked up from germline, CDR1 is SGHRS and CDR2 is YFSETQ. V lost 3 bases and J lost 10, with 20 bases in between. CDR3 DNA: TGCGCCAGCAGCTCCCGGGCCGCGACCTTCGGAGAGCAGTTCTTC. Amino acid sequence: CASSSRAATFGEQFF.

This clonotype came up a few times. The rearrangement links TRBV25-1 to TRBJ1-6, with D tentatively TRBD1 (6 bases). Germline V lookup: CDR1 MGHDK, CDR2 SYGVNS. The CDR3 runs 13 residues. The V gene lost 4 bases and the J gene lost 7 bases, with 8 bases spanning the gap. The CDR3 DNA reads TGTGCCAGCAGTGGGACAGCGAATTCACCCCTCCACTTT. This sequence encodes CASSGTANSPLHF.

The V call is TRBV11-2, the J call TRBJ1-5; D gene uncertain. In germline, CDR1 is SGHAT, CDR2 FQNNGV. The CDR3 spans 14 residues. V lost 5 bases and J 0 bases, leaving 8 bases between the germline ends. DNA of the CDR3: TGTGCCAGCAGCAGACATCGTAGCAATCAGCCCCAGCATTTT. Its translation: CASSRHRSNQPQHF.